The T cell receptor beta chain described here comes from a study of cytomegalovirus exposure and HLA in healthy donors. Notes on the study in general: A later examination showed that TCR association rates differed by HLA locus, with DRB1 most and HLA-C fewest. Reports indicated that the classifier achieved high specificity and sensitivity in diagnosing cytomegalovirus status.

Regarding this clone: The antigen is not known.

This PCR relied on a set of 60 Vbeta primers and 13 Jbeta primers. Sequenced by immunoSEQ multiplex PCR; TCRdb stores in-frame clones only, minus some. The listing records approximately 38,000 clones. These donors, healthy bone marrow donors, were studied. Per the germline V gene, CDR1 is SGDLS and CDR2 is YYNGEE. V lost 3 bases and J 2 bases, leaving 12 bases between the germline ends. This CDR3 spans 14 amino acids. Sample: PBMCs. The rearrangement links TRBV9 to TRBJ2-7; tentatively, D is TRBD2 (6 bases). This TCR came from a man in his forties or fifties in good health and CMV-seropositive. CDR3 coding DNA: TGTGCCAGCAGCGCCTCCGGGACTGCCTACGAGCAGTACTTC. Its protein product is CASSASGTAYEQYF.